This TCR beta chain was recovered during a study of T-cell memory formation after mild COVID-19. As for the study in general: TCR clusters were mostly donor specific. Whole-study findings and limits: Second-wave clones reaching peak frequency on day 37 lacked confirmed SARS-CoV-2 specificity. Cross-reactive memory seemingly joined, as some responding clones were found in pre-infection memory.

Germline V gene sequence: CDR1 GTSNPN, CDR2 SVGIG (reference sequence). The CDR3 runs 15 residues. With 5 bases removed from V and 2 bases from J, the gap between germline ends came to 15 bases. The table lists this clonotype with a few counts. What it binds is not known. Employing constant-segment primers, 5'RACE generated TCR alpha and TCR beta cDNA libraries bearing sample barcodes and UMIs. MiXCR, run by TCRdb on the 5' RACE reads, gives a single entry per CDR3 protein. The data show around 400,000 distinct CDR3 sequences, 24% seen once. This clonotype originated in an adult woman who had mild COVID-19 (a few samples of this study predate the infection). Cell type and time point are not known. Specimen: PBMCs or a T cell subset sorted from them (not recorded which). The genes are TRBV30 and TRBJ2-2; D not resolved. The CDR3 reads CAWVPVLFNTGELFF. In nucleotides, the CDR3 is TGTGCCTGGGTTCCCGTACTCTTTAACACCGGGGAGCTGTTTTTT.